This TCR beta chain is drawn from a study of cytomegalovirus exposure and HLA in healthy donors. Study details: HLA-typed donors contributed around 82 million unique TCRs, which were held in an early data release. Broader study findings: The authors excluded some V segments, including TRBV6-2 and TRBV6-3, as indistinguishable. A link between a missense DCLRE1C variant and TCR beta V- and J-gene trimming emerged from a later analysis.

Trimming cost V 0 bases and J 3 bases; bases outside gene matches: 3. This CDR3 has 16 amino acids. From germline, CDR1 is SGHNT and CDR2 YYREEE (reference sequence). In regard to this clone: The antigen is undetermined. Other DNA variants within this sample encode the same CDR3.

The PCR contained 60 Vbeta and 13 Jbeta primers. Libraries were prepared by immunoSEQ multiplex PCR; TCRdb keeps only in-frame clonotypes and omits some of them. The sample consists of roughly 120,000 clones, roughly 8.6% of them appearing once. This chain connects TRBV5-4 to TRBJ1-4; 9 bases are shared with TRBD1. The clonotype was recovered from a woman in her 40s in good health and CMV-seropositive. Sequencing was performed on PBMCs. CDR3: CASSLGGQGSNEKLFF. DNA for the CDR3: TGTGCCAGCAGCTTGGGTGGACAGGGGTCTAATGAAAAACTGTTTTTT.